These 29 T cell receptor beta chains were all obtained from the same sample, sequenced in a study of tumor-infiltrating lymphocytes in localized non-small cell lung cancer. Assay used: immunoSEQ multiplex PCR; TCRdb lists only in-frame clones, some missing. The table records more than 4,500 clones, around 96% of them present only once. The sequenced material came from uninvolved lung tissue not adjacent to the tumor. The receptors stem from a human donor with non-small cell lung cancer.

This clone appeared a single time. The V and J genes are TRBV6-1 and TRBJ2-3, with 7 bases matching TRBD2. This CDR3 has 13 amino acids. Germline V gene data show CDR1 as MNHNS and CDR2 as SASEGT. With 7 bases clipped from V and 4 bases from J, the junction kept 5 bases outside the gene matches. The CDR3 coding sequence is TGTGCCAGCATGGCGGCGGGGGCAGATACGCAGTATTTT. Translating it yields CASMAAGADTQYF.

This clone was detected once. J is TRBJ2-5 and V is TRBV6-5; 10 bases match TRBD1. The germline V gene has CDR1 MNHEY and CDR2 SVGAGI. After removal of 5 bases from V and 3 bases from J, the junction contained 6 bases not matched to a gene. This CDR3 comprises 15 residues. The CDR3 bases are TGTGCCAGCAGTGGCTCCGGGACAGGGGAAGAGACCCAGTACTTC. This translates into CASSGSGTGEETQYF.

The chain has TRBV5-1 and TRBJ1-4; 8 bases agree with TRBD1. This CDR3 is built from 16 residues. Germline V gene data show CDR1 as SGHRS and CDR2 as YFSETQ. V shed 0 bases and J 7 bases; nucleotides not matched to a gene: 8. DNA for the CDR3: TGCGCCAGCAGCTTGGCAGGGGCAGGGGGCTGTGAAAAACTGTTTTTT. It encodes CASSLAGAGGCEKLFF.

The V and J genes are TRBV7-9 and TRBJ2-7; no clear D gene. Germline V CDR1 and CDR2: SEHNR, FQNEAQ (reference sequence). The CDR3 consists of 12 residues. Trimming left V 5 bases short and J 4 bases short, with 9 bases between. The CDR3 nucleotides are TGTGCCAGCAGCGCGTTCCCGTACGAGCAGTACTTC. Its translation is CASSAFPYEQYF.

The chain is built from TRBV7-9 and TRBJ2-7, with D possibly matching TRBD1 (5 bases). The germline V gene has CDR1 SEHNR and CDR2 FQNEAQ (reference sequence). Trimming removed 3 bases at V and 3 bases at J, with 21 bases between. The CDR3 has 17 residues. CDR3 protein: CASSFWTNPKLIYEQYF. DNA for the CDR3: TGTGCCAGCAGCTTCTGGACAAACCCCAAACTCATCTACGAGCAGTACTTC.

The CDR3 protein is CASSHDRVKTQYF. In DNA form, the CDR3 reads TGTGCCAGCTCACACGACAGGGTGAAGACCCAGTACTTC. The chain recombines TRBV18 with TRBJ2-5; the match to TRBD1 covers 7 bases. This CDR3 is built from 13 residues. The junction had 5 bases not matched to a gene; V was cut back by 4 bases and J by 6 bases. From germline, CDR1 is KGHSH and CDR2 LQKENI.

The chain combines TRBV5-1 with TRBJ2-2; a possible D gene is TRBD1 (6 bases). CDR3 length: 16 amino acids. The germline V gene encodes CDR1 SGHRS and CDR2 YFSETQ. V lost 0 bases and J 6 bases, leaving 15 bases between the germline ends. The CDR3 protein is CASSLVGRGSSGELFF. The CDR3 DNA reads as TGCGCCAGCAGCTTGGTCGGCAGGGGTTCGTCCGGGGAGCTGTTTTTT.

This clone came up once. The chain employs TRBV5-6 and TRBJ2-5; D is perhaps TRBD1 or TRBD2 (5 bases each). Germline V CDR1 and CDR2: SGHDT, YYEEEE. CDR3 length: 14 amino acids. The V gene lost 3 bases and the J gene lost 5 bases, with 14 bases spanning the gap. The CDR3 loop is CASSYTGRGETQYF. CDR3 nucleotides: TGTGCCAGCAGCTACACAGGTAGAGGGGAGACCCAGTACTTC.

The chain has TRBV30 and TRBJ2-5; 10 bases map to TRBD1. This CDR3 has 17 amino acids. CDR1 is GTSNPN, CDR2 SVGIG, per germline (reference sequence). The junction had 13 bases not matched to a gene; V was cut back by 2 bases and J by 4 bases. The CDR3 DNA sequence: TGTGCCTGGAGTAGGGGACAGGGGATAAGCTACGGAGAGACCCAGTACTTC. Translating it yields CAWSRGQGISYGETQYF.

The J gene is TRBJ2-7, the V gene TRBV2; 9 bases are a match to TRBD2. Germline lookup yields CDR1 SNHLY and CDR2 FYNNEI. The CDR3 has 12 amino acids. J lost 6 bases, V lost 8 bases, and 5 bases had no gene match. The CDR3 nucleotides are TGTGCCAGCTATCGCGGGGGGGGCGAGCAGTACTTC. It translates to CASYRGGGEQYF.

The chain recombines TRBV9 with TRBJ1-2, with TRBD1 as a possible D gene (5 bases). Between the trimmed V and J ends, which lost 1 base and 4 bases, there was a span of 14 bases. CDR1 and CDR2 (germline): SGDLS, YYNGEE. This CDR3 is built from 15 residues. DNA for the CDR3: TGTGCCAGCAGCGTATCGTCGGGACCTCTCTATGGCTACACCTTC. This encodes CASSVSSGPLYGYTF.

The chain joins TRBV7-9 to TRBJ1-1; unclear D gene. V lost 1 base, J lost 7 bases, and 10 bases lay in between. The CDR3 covers 13 residues. The germline V gene has CDR1 SEHNR and CDR2 FQNEAQ (reference sequence). This chain's CDR3 is CASSLVEGSEAFF. CDR3 nucleotides: TGTGCCAGCAGCTTAGTTGAAGGGAGTGAAGCTTTCTTT.

The V and J genes are TRBV7-6 and TRBJ2-5, with D possibly matching TRBD1 (6 bases). V dropped 5 bases and J dropped 0 bases, with 16 bases sitting between them. In germline, CDR1 is SGHVS, CDR2 FNYEAQ. The CDR3 is 16 amino acids. CDR3: CASSPRWGQNQETQYF. CDR3 nucleotide sequence: TGTGCCAGCAGCCCCCGTTGGGGGCAGAACCAAGAGACCCAGTACTTC.

The genes are TRBV11-1 and TRBJ1-3; D perhaps matches TRBD1 (5 bases). CDR1 SGHAT and CDR2 FQDESV come from the germline V gene (reference sequence). CDR3 length equals 16 residues. Trimming took off 4 bases at V and 2 bases at J, with 15 bases between the two ends. The CDR3 is CASSSGDLGAGNTIYF. The CDR3 region has the DNA TGTGCCAGCAGCTCGGGGGACCTAGGCGCTGGAAACACCATATATTTT.

This clone appeared a single time. The chain combines TRBV5-4 with TRBJ1-3; possible D gene TRBD1, 5 bases. This CDR3 has 14 residues. Trimming removed 6 bases at V and 0 bases at J, with 10 bases between. The germline gives CDR1 SGHNT, CDR2 YYREEE (reference sequence). Here the CDR3 reads CASTDSSSGNTIYF. Written as DNA, the CDR3 is TGTGCCAGCACCGACAGCTCCTCTGGAAACACCATATATTTT.

In its sample, this clone was seen once. V usage is TRBV10-1 and J usage is TRBJ1-2; TRBD1 aligns across 8 bases. The ends lost 8 bases at V and 8 bases at J; junction bases unmatched: 10. Germline assignment: CDR1 WNHNN and CDR2 SYGVQD (reference sequence). The CDR3 sequence is 13 residues long. DNA of the CDR3: TGCGCCAGCCTTGGGAACAGGGGGAGCGGCTACACCTTC. Amino acids: CASLGNRGSGYTF.

This clone was recorded only once. V and J are TRBV7-2 and TRBJ2-1; no definite D call. Per germline, CDR1 SGHTA and CDR2 FQGNSA. V lost 0 bases and J 8 bases, leaving 5 bases between the germline ends. The CDR3 is 12 residues long. CDR3 sequence: CASSLANYEQFF. In DNA, the CDR3 is TGTGCCAGCAGCTTAGCGAATTATGAGCAGTTCTTC.

The chain couples TRBV30 to TRBJ2-7; D gene uncertain. V lost 1 base and J 3 bases, leaving 10 bases between the germline ends. CDR1 and CDR2 from the germline V gene are GTSNPN and SVGIG (reference sequence). The CDR3 extends over 13 amino acids. CDR3 sequence: CAWSDLNSYEQYF. The CDR3 DNA sequence: TGTGCCTGGAGTGATCTCAACAGCTACGAGCAGTACTTC.

The CDR3 protein is CASEPSKFSYNEQFF. The DNA of the CDR3 is TGCGCCAGCGAGCCCTCTAAGTTCTCCTACAATGAGCAGTTCTTC. This sequence joins TRBV23-1 and TRBJ2-1; D is unresolved. TRBV23-1 is assigned to the ORF class and has an uncertain function. This CDR3 has 15 residues. Trimming pared 8 bases from V and 0 bases from J, leaving 14 bases between.

This clone was counted between two and nine times. The CDR3 loop is CASSQDFSEPQHF. As DNA, the CDR3 is TGTGCCAGCAGCCAAGATTTTTCGGAGCCCCAGCATTTT. The J gene is TRBJ1-5, the V gene TRBV4-2; D gene uncertain. V was trimmed by 0 bases and J by 8 bases, leaving 8 bases between them. This CDR3 spans 13 amino acids. The germline CDR1 and CDR2 sequences are LGHNA and YNFKEQ.

The V gene is TRBV6-5, the J gene TRBJ1-5, with D perhaps matching TRBD1 (5 bases). V lost 0 bases and J 8 bases, leaving 8 bases between the germline ends. The CDR3 consists of 13 residues. Germline V gene sequence: CDR1 MNHEY, CDR2 SVGAGI. CDR3 sequence: CASSYSSGEPQHF. In DNA, the CDR3 is TGTGCCAGCAGTTACTCCTCGGGGGAGCCCCAGCATTTT.

This clone was recorded once. The chain recombines TRBV7-9 with TRBJ2-1; maybe TRBD1 (6 bases). The CDR3 is 14 amino acids. V was clipped by 4 bases and J by 9 bases, with 16 bases between them. CDR1 and CDR2 (germline): SEHNR, FQNEAQ (reference sequence). The chain's CDR3 is CASSSTGTDSEQFF. The CDR3 region has the DNA TGTGCCAGCAGCTCGACAGGTACGGATAGTGAGCAGTTCTTC. Variable domain in full (rest from reference TRBV7-9 and TRBJ2-1): DTGVSQNPRHKITKRGQNVTFRCDPISEHNRLYWYRQTLGQGPEFLTYFQNEAQLEKSRLLSDRFSAERPKGSFSTLEIQRTEQGDSAMYLCASSSTGTDSEQFFGPGTRLTVL.

CDR3 bases: TGTGCCAGCAGTGAAAGACTGCAGATAGTTCAGCCCCAGCATTTT. It translates to CASSERLQIVQPQHF. V and J are TRBV2 and TRBJ1-5, with no clear D. V shed 2 bases and J shed 6 bases, with 14 bases lying between them. CDR1 SNHLY and CDR2 FYNNEI come from the germline V gene. This CDR3 spans 15 amino acids.

This CDR3 is CAYMGQLNSPLHF. The CDR3 DNA reads TGTGCCTATATGGGACAATTGAATTCACCCCTCCACTTT. The genes are TRBV30 and TRBJ1-6; maybe TRBD1 (6 bases). The germline gives CDR1 GTSNPN, CDR2 SVGIG (reference sequence). The CDR3 consists of 13 residues. Trimming removed 7 bases from V and 7 bases from J, with 14 bases in between.

The chain couples TRBV25-1 to TRBJ1-1; 9 positions agree with TRBD1. Germline V gives CDR1 MGHDK, CDR2 SYGVNS. This CDR3 contains 15 residues. The J segment lost 1 base and the V segment lost 7 bases, leaving 7 bases of the junction unmatched. The CDR3 nucleotides are TGTGCCAGCACGAAATCGACAGGGGGGAACACTGAAGCTTTCTTT. Encoded protein: CASTKSTGGNTEAFF.

This chain uses TRBV5-1 with TRBJ2-3, with TRBD2 matching over 11 bases. V was clipped by 0 bases and J by 2 bases; unmatched bases: 2. Per the germline V gene, CDR1 is SGHRS and CDR2 is YFSETQ. This CDR3 region has 16 residues. The CDR3 here is CASSLGTSGFTDTQYF. Written as DNA, the CDR3 is TGCGCCAGCAGCTTGGGGACTAGCGGGTTCACAGATACGCAGTATTTT.

The rearrangement joins TRBV14 to TRBJ2-5, with D perhaps TRBD2 (6 bases). CDR1 SGHDN and CDR2 FVKESK come from the germline V gene. The CDR3 has 15 amino acids. V was clipped by 2 bases and J by 1 base, with 11 bases between them. The CDR3 loop reads CASSQLGGRQETQYF. The CDR3 DNA reads as TGTGCCAGCAGCCAACTCGGAGGGCGCCAAGAGACCCAGTACTTC.

CDR3 sequence reads: CASSWGAKELFF. The CDR3 nucleotides read TGTGCCAGCAGTTGGGGGGCAAAGGAGCTGTTTTTT. The rearrangement joins TRBV6-6 to TRBJ2-2; either TRBD1 or TRBD2 may supply D (6 bases each). Per the germline V gene, CDR1 is MNHNY and CDR2 is SVGAGI (reference sequence). The V end was cut by 4 bases, the J end by 10 bases, with 10 bases between. The CDR3 is 12 amino acids.

The V call is TRBV30, the J call TRBJ1-5; 8 nucleotides align to TRBD1. This CDR3 comprises 17 residues. The ends lost 1 base at V and 0 bases at J; junction bases unmatched: 8. Germline values: CDR1 GTSNPN, CDR2 SVGIG (reference sequence). CDR3 DNA: TGTGCCTGGAGTGCGCCCGGGACAGGACATAGCAATCAGCCCCAGCATTTT. Residues: CAWSAPGTGHSNQPQHF. Together with reference TRBV30 and TRBJ1-5, the CDR3 gives the full variable domain: SQTIHQWPATLVQPVGSPLSLECTVEGTSNPNLYWYRQAAGRGLQLLFYSVGIGQISSEVPQNLSASRPQDRQFILSSKKLLLSDSGFYLCAWSAPGTGHSNQPQHFGDGTRLSIL.